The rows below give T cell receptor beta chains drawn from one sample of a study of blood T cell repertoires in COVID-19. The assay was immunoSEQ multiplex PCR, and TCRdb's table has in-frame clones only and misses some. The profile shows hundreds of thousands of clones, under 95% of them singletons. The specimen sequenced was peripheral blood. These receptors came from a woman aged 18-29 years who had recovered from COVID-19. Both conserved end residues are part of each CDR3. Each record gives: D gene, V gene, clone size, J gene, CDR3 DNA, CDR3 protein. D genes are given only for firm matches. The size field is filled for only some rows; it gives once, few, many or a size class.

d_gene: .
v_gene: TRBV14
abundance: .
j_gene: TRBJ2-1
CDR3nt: TGTGCCAGCAGCCGCAGGGGTCGAACCCACAATGAGCAGTTCTTC
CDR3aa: CASSRRGRTHNEQFF

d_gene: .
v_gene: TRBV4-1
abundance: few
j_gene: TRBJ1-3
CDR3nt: TGCGCCAGCAGCCAGGGATGGGGCGGTGGAAACACCATATATTTT
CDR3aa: CASSQGWGGGNTIYF

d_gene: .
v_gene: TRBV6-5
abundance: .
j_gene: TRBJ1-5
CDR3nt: TGTGCCAGCAGCCGCGGGACGGAGGATCAGCCCCAGCATTTT
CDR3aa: CASSRGTEDQPQHF

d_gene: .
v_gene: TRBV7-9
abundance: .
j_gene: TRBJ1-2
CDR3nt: TGTGCCAGCAGCTTAGCGGCAGGGGACTATGGCTACACCTTC
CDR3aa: CASSLAAGDYGYTF

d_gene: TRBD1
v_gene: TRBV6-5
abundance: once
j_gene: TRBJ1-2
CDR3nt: TGTGCCAGCAGGTCCAACAGGGGTTTGCGCTATGGCTACACCTTC
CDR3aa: CASRSNRGLRYGYTF

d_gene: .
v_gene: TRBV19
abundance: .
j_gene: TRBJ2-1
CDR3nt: TGTGCCAGTAGCTGGGGGCGGGGGAACAATGAGCAGTTCTTC
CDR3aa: CASSWGRGNNEQFF

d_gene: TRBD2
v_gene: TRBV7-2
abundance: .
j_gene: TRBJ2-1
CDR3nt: TGTGCCAGCAGCCCTATCGGGGGGGCTAGCGGGAGAATTTTCAATGAGCAGTTCTTC
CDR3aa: CASSPIGGASGRIFNEQFF

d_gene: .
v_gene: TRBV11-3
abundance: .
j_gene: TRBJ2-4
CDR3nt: TGTGCCAGCAGCTTACCCACAAGAGGGGGCATTCAGTACTTC
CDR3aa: CASSLPTRGGIQYF

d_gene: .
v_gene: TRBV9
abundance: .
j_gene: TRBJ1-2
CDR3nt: TGTGCCAGCAGCGTAGACGGGGGGGCCTCCTATGGCTACACCTTC
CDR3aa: CASSVDGGASYGYTF

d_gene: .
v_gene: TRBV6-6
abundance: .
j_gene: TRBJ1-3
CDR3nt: TGTGCCAGCAGTTACCCAACAGGGAGCGGAAACACCATATATTTT
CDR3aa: CASSYPTGSGNTIYF

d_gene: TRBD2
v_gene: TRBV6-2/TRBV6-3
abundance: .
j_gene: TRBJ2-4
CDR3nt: TGTGCCAGCAGCGCTAGCGGGATTAACATTCAGTACTTC
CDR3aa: CASSASGINIQYF

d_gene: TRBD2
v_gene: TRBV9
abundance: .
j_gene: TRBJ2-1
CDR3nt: TGTGCCAGCAGCCGACTAGCGGGAACAAACAATGAGCAGTTCTTC
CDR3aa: CASSRLAGTNNEQFF

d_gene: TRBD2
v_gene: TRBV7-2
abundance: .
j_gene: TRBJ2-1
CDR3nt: TGTGCCAGCAGCGTTAGCGGGAGGGCCTCCGGTGAGCAGTTCTTC
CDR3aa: CASSVSGRASGEQFF

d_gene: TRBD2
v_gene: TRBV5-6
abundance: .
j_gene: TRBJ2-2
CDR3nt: TGTGCCAGCAGGAAGACTAGCGGACGGGGCACCGGGGAGCTGTTTTTT
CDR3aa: CASRKTSGRGTGELFF

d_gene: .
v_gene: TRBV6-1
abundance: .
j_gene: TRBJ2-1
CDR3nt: TGTGCCAGCAGCAGGACTGATTACAATGAGCAGTTCTTC
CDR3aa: CASSRTDYNEQFF

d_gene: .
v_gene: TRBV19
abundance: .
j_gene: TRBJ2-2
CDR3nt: TGTGCCAGTAGTATGGGGGGGGCTCGGGCATTAACGAACACCGGGGAGCTGTTTTTT
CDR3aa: CASSMGGARALTNTGELFF

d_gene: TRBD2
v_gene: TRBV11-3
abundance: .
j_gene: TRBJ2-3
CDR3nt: TGTGCCAGCAGACCACCCGGCGGGAGTGGGACAGATACGCAGTATTTT
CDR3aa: CASRPPGGSGTDTQYF

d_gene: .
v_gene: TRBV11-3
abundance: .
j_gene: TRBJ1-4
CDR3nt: TGTGCCAGCAGCTTAGACAGGGAGGAACTGTTTTTT
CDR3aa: CASSLDREELFF

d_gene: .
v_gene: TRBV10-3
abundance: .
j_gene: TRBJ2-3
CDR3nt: TGTGCCATCAATTACGCTAGCGACACAGATACGCAGTATTTT
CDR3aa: CAINYASDTDTQYF

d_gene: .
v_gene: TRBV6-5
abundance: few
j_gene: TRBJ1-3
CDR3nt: TGTGCCAGCAGTTACGGCGGCACCATATATTTT
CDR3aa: CASSYGGTIYF

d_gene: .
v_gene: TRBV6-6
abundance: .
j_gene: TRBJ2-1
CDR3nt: TGTGCCAGCAGGGGACTCCGCAATGAGCAGTTCTTC
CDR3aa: CASRGLRNEQFF

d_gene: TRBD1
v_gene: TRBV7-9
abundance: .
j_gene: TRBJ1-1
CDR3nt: TGTGCCAGCAGCGCCCCTACAGGGGATGGCACTGAAGCTTTCTTT
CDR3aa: CASSAPTGDGTEAFF

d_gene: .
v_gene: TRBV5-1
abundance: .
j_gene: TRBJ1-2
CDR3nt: TGCGCCAGCAGCTTGATGGCGGTCTATGGCTACACCTTC
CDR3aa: CASSLMAVYGYTF

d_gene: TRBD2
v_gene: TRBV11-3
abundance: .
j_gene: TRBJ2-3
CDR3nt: TGTGCCAGCAGCTTAGGGGGGGGATCCGGAGATACGCAGTATTTT
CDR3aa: CASSLGGGSGDTQYF

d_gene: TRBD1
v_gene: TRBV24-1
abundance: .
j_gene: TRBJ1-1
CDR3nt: TGTGCCACCAGAGAAACGGACAGGGACACTGAAGCTTTCTTT
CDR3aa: CATRETDRDTEAFF

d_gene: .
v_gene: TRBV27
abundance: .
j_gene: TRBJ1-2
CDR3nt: TGTGCCAGCAGTGAACGACAGGCTGGTGGGTATGGCTACACCTTC
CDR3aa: CASSERQAGGYGYTF

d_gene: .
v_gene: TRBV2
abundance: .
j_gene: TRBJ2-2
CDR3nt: TGTGCCAGCAGTGTAGGCGGGACGAACACCGGGGAGCTGTTTTTT
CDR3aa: CASSVGGTNTGELFF

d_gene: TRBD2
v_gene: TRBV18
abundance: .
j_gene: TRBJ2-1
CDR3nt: TGTGCCAGCTCAGGAGCGGGAGGTCGTAATGAGCAGTTCTTC
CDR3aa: CASSGAGGRNEQFF

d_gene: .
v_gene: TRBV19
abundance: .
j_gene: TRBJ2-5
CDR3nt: TGTGCCAGTAGTACCAGGACTGAAGAGACCCAGTACTTC
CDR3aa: CASSTRTEETQYF

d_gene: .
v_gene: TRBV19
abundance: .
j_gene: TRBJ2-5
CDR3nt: TGTGCCAGTAGCGCTCGACGGGACTCGGCCCAAGAGACCCAGTACTTC
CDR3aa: CASSARRDSAQETQYF

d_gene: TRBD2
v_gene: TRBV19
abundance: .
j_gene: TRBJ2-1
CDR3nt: TGTGCCAGTATCGGGCTAGCGGGTGAGCAGTTCTTC
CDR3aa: CASIGLAGEQFF

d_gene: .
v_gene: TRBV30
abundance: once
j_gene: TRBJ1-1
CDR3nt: TGTGCCTCCCACAGAACGAACACTGAAGCTTTCTTT
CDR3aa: CASHRTNTEAFF

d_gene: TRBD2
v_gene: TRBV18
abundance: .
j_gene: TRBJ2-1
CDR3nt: TGTGCCAGCTCAGCTCGGAGCGGGAGCTCCTACAATGAGCAGTTCTTC
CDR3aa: CASSARSGSSYNEQFF

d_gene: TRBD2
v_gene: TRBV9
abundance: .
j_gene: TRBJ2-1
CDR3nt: TGTGCCAGCAGCGCCATTAGCGGGAGGGCCGTTAGTGAGCAGTTCTTC
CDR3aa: CASSAISGRAVSEQFF

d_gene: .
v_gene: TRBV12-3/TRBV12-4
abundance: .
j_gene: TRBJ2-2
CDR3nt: TGTGCCAGCAGTGCGGCAGGGCCCGGGGAGCTGTTTTTT
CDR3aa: CASSAAGPGELFF

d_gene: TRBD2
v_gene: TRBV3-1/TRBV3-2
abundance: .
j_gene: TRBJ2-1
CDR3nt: TGTGCCAGCAGCCTGCTCGGTAGCGGGAAGTCTGAGCAGTTCTTC
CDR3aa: CASSLLGSGKSEQFF

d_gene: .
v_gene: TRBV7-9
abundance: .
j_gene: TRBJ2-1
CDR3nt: TGTGCCAGCAGCTCCCCCCGTGAGCAGTTCTTC
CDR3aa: CASSSPREQFF

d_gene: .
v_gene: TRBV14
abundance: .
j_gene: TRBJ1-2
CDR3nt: TGTGCCAGCAGCCGGCCCGGAGGGAACTATGGCTACACCTTC
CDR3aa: CASSRPGGNYGYTF

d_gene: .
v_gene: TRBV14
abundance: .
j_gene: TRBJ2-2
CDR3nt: TGTGCCAGCAGCCAAGGAAGCGGGTACACCGGGGAGCTGTTTTTT
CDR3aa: CASSQGSGYTGELFF

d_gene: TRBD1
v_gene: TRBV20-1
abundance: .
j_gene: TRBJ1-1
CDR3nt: TGCAGTGTCCCGTCAGGGGGCGCGCATTTCTTT
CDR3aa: CSVPSGGAHFF

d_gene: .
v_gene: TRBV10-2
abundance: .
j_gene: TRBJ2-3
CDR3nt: TGCGCCAGCACCGGCGGGGCAGCAGATACGCAGTATTTT
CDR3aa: CASTGGAADTQYF

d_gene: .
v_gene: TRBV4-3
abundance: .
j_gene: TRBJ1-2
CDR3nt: TGCGCCAGCAGCCAAGATTTTGGCAGAAACTATGGCTACACCTTC
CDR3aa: CASSQDFGRNYGYTF

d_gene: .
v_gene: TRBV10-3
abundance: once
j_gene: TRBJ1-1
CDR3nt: TGTGCCATCAGTGAAGTTGCGGGGTTCACTGAAGCTTTCTTT
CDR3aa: CAISEVAGFTEAFF

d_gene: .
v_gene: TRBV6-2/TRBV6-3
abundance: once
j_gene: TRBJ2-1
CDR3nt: TGTGCCAGCAGTTCCCCCCCCGTCAATGAGCAGTTCTTC
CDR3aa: CASSSPPVNEQFF

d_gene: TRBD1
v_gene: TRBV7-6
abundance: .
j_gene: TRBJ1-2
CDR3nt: TGTGCCAGCAGCTTAGGTGAAGACAGGGGCGGCTACACCTTC
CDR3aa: CASSLGEDRGGYTF

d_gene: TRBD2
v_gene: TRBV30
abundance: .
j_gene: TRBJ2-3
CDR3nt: TGTGCCGGACCTCTAGCGGGGAGCACAGATACGCAGTATTTT
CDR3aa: CAGPLAGSTDTQYF

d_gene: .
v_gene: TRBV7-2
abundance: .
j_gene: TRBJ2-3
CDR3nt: TGTGCCAGCAGCTTATTTGTGGCAGGAGATACGCAGTATTTT
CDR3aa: CASSLFVAGDTQYF

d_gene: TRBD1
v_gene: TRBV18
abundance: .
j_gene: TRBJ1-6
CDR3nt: TGTGCCAGCTCACCACAGGGGGCAGGTTCACCCCTCCACTTT
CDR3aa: CASSPQGAGSPLHF

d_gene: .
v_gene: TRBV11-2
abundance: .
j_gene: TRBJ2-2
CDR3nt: TGTGCCAGCAGCTTAGGAAGCGGTAACACCGGGGAGCTGTTTTTT
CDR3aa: CASSLGSGNTGELFF

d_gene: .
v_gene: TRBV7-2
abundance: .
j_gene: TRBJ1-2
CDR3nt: TGTGCCAGCAGCTTTGACAGGACTCTCTATGGCTACACCTTC
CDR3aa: CASSFDRTLYGYTF

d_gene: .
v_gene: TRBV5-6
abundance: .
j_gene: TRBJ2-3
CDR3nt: TGTGCCAGCAGCTTGCACAGGCCCACAGATACGCAGTATTTT
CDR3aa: CASSLHRPTDTQYF

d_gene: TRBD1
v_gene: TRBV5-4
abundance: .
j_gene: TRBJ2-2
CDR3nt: TGTGCCAGCAGCCCCCTGGCAGGGGGCACCGGGGAGCTGTTTTTT
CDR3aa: CASSPLAGGTGELFF

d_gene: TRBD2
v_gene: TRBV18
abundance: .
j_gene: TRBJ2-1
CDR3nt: TGTGCCAGCTCACCCTTCCTAGCGGGAGCCGGCAATGAGCAGTTCTTC
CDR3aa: CASSPFLAGAGNEQFF

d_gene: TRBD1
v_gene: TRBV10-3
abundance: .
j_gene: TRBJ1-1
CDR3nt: TGTGCCATCAGTGAGTACAGGGGGCGGACTGAAGCTTTCTTT
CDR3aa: CAISEYRGRTEAFF

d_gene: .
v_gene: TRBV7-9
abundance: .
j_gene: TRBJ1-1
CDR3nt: TGTGCCAGCAGCTTAGGACAGACCCACCTACCTGAAGCTTTCTTT
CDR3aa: CASSLGQTHLPEAFF

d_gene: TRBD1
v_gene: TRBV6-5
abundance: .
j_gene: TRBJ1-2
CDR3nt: TGTGCCAGCAGCCAACAGGGGGCGATCGACTATGGCTACACCTTC
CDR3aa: CASSQQGAIDYGYTF

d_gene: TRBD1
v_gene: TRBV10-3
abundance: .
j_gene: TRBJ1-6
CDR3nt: TGTGCCATCAGAGCGACAGGGGGCGATTCACCCCTCCACTTT
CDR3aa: CAIRATGGDSPLHF

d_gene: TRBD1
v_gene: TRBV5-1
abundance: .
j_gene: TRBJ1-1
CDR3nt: TGCGCCAGCAGCTTGTTAGGGGGCGCTGACACTGAAGCTTTCTTT
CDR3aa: CASSLLGGADTEAFF

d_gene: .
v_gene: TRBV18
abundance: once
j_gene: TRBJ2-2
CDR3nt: TGTGCCAGCTCACCTTTAACTGCGAACACCGGGGAGCTGTTTTTT
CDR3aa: CASSPLTANTGELFF